This TCR beta chain was recorded in a study of T cells in Graves' hyperthyroidism and ophthalmopathy. General study points: Blood also held most thyroid clonotypes expanded beyond 0.001.

Amplification targeted TCR beta CDR3 regions from RNA transcripts. With the HTBI primer set, the TCR CDR3 went through a first round of RT-PCR. TCRdb reanalysed the multiplex PCR reads using MiXCR and keeps one entry per CDR3 protein. This sample has over 450,000 distinct CDR3 sequences, with over 15% found just once. This CDR3 comprises 13 residues. The germline gives CDR1 PRHDT, CDR2 FYEKMQ (reference sequence). Trimming took 4 bases from V and 6 from J, leaving 12 bases between them. Together with thyroid ultrasound, orbital computed tomography, serum thyroxine and TRAb, clinical symptoms were used for diagnoses. As regards this clonotype: Antigen unknown.

The gene calls are TRBV13 and TRBJ1-2; D unclear. The clonotype was recovered from a woman under 30 with Graves' ophthalmopathy. Sequencing was carried out using blood. The CDR3 region is CASSSQQPNGYTF. The CDR3 DNA reads as TGTGCCAGCAGCTCCCAGCAACCGAATGGCTACACCTTC. Complete variable domain (other parts from reference TRBV13 and TRBJ1-2): AAGVIQSPRHLIKEKRETATLKCYPIPRHDTVYWYQQGPGQDPQFLISFYEKMQSDKGSIPDRFSAQQFSDYHSELNMSSLELGDSALYFCASSSQQPNGYTFGSGTRLTVV.